The 27 T cell receptor beta chains below were found in one sample sequenced in a study of long-term antiretroviral therapy in people with HIV. The immunoSEQ assay was v3.0, run at survey level. Sequencing was performed with immunoSEQ multiplex PCR; in TCRdb, only in-frame clones are kept and a portion is missing. The top ten clones hold about 2.6% of a sample with tens of thousands of clones, roughly 95% of them seen once. Sample: unsorted PBMCs, taken 3.7 years after starting antiretroviral therapy. The receptors here all came from a woman aged 45-65 years with HIV.

V is TRBV7-9 and J is TRBJ1-5; unclear D gene. V dropped 0 bases and J dropped 3 bases, with 9 bases sitting between them. The CDR3 loop spans 15 amino acids. Germline CDR1 reads SEHNR; CDR2 reads FQNEAQ (reference sequence). CDR3 sequence reads: CASSLAGGANQPQHF. In DNA form, the CDR3 reads TGTGCCAGCAGCTTAGCCGGAGGAGCCAATCAGCCCCAGCATTTT.

The V and J genes are TRBV5-1 and TRBJ2-6; the D gene is possibly TRBD2 (5 bases). Looked up from germline, CDR1 is SGHRS and CDR2 is YFSETQ. This CDR3 contains 15 residues. V was cut by 0 bases and J by 2 bases, with 6 bases left in between. CDR3 in DNA: TGCGCCAGCAGCTTGGACGGGGCTGGGGCCAACGTCCTGACTTTC. Amino acid sequence: CASSLDGAGANVLTF.

This chain uses TRBV11-2 with TRBJ1-3; possible D gene TRBD1, 6 bases. Looked up from germline, CDR1 is SGHAT and CDR2 is FQNNGV. V lost 7 bases and J 1 base, leaving 11 bases between the germline ends. CDR3 length equals 14 residues. The CDR3 spells CASNLGGSGNTIYF. The CDR3 region has the DNA TGTGCCAGCAACCTAGGGGGGTCTGGAAACACCATATATTTT. Full variable domain (outside the CDR3, taken from reference TRBV11-2 and TRBJ1-3): EAGVAQSPRYKIIEKRQSVAFWCNPISGHATLYWYQQILGQGPKLLIQFQNNGVVDDSQLPKDRFSAERLKGVDSTLKIQPAKLEDSAVYLCASNLGGSGNTIYFGEGSWLTVV.

This chain's CDR3 is CASSAGEGQPQHF. CDR3 DNA: TGTGCCAGCAGCGCAGGGGAGGGCCAGCCCCAGCATTTT. The chain couples TRBV6-1 to TRBJ1-5; D may be TRBD1 (6 bases). The CDR3 consists of 13 residues. CDR1 is MNHNS, CDR2 SASEGT, per germline. Trimming shortened V by 6 bases and J by 7 bases, and 13 bases separated the two germline ends.

The chain links TRBV11-2 to TRBJ2-4; D possibly corresponds to TRBD2 (7 bases). This CDR3 has 18 amino acids. The V gene's germline CDR1 is SGHAT and CDR2 FQNNGV. V lost 1 base and J lost 7, with 23 bases in between. CDR3 nucleotides: TGTGCCAGCAGCTTAGCCCCTTGGGGGGGCAGAGGAGCCAACATTCAGTACTTC. This sequence encodes CASSLAPWGGRGANIQYF.

The CDR3 region has the DNA TGTGCCAGCAGTGAAGGGACAGGGGGTGTTTCACCCCTCCACTTT. Its translation: CASSEGTGGVSPLHF. The chain has TRBV2 and TRBJ1-6; 10 nucleotides align to TRBD1. The V segment lost 1 base and the J segment 9 bases; nucleotides outside the gene matches: 3. This CDR3 has 15 residues. The germline CDR1 and CDR2 sequences are SNHLY and FYNNEI.

The V call is TRBV27, the J call TRBJ2-1; TRBD2 aligns across 8 bases. This CDR3 has 17 residues. The V and J ends lost 3 bases and 9 bases, in that order; junction bases with no gene match: 16. CDR1 and CDR2 (germline): MNHEY, SMNVEV (reference sequence). DNA for the CDR3: TGTGCCAGCAGTTTCTCCAACGGGGGGGCCCCCCTTGGTGAGCAGTTCTTC. As protein: CASSFSNGGAPLGEQFF.

The chain joins TRBV5-5 to TRBJ2-5, with 9 nucleotides matching TRBD1. Looked up from germline, CDR1 is SGHKS and CDR2 is YYEKEE (reference sequence). Germline trimming cut 0 bases from V and 4 bases from J; bases unmatched to any gene: 4. The CDR3 loop spans 15 amino acids. DNA for the CDR3: TGTGCCAGCAGCTTGGCCCCGGGACAGGGAGAGACCCAGTACTTC. This translates into CASSLAPGQGETQYF.

The V call is TRBV2, the J call TRBJ2-3; TRBD2 is a possible D gene (6 bases). The germline gives CDR1 SNHLY, CDR2 FYNNEI. The CDR3 is 13 residues long. CDR3 sequence reads: CGSQEGSTDTQYF. In nucleotides, the CDR3 is TGTGGCAGTCAGGAGGGGAGCACAGATACGCAGTATTTT.

CDR3 DNA: TGTGCCAGCAGTTACGGGGGGGATTATGAAAAACTGTTTTTT. This sequence encodes CASSYGGDYEKLFF. V and J are TRBV6-6 and TRBJ1-4; D may be TRBD1 (5 bases). This CDR3 region has 14 residues. V gave up 2 bases and J gave up 6 bases, with 10 bases separating them. Germline lookup yields CDR1 MNHNY and CDR2 SVGAGI (reference sequence).

The rearrangement joins TRBV9 to TRBJ2-2; no firm D call. CDR3 length: 14 residues. Germline V gene lookup returns CDR1 SGDLS and CDR2 YYNGEE. Trimming pared 3 bases from V and 4 bases from J, leaving 10 bases between. DNA of the CDR3: TGTGCCAGCAGCGAACCAGCATCCACCGGGGAGCTGTTTTTT. This codes for CASSEPASTGELFF.

V gene TRBV20-1 combines with J gene TRBJ2-1; D is unclear. Germline lookup yields CDR1 DFQATT and CDR2 SNEGSKA (reference sequence). The CDR3 contains 10 residues. With 4 bases removed from V and 5 bases from J, the gap between germline ends came to 3 bases. The CDR3 sequence is CSAIDNEQFF. CDR3 nucleotides: TGCAGTGCTATAGACAATGAGCAGTTCTTC.

The chain recombines TRBV6-6 with TRBJ2-2; D call uncertain. The CDR3 loop spans 12 amino acids. Deletions cut 7 bases from V and 5 bases from J, with 8 bases between. The germline gives CDR1 MNHNY, CDR2 SVGAGI (reference sequence). In DNA, the CDR3 is TGTGCCAGCACGTTGGGGACCGGGGAGCTGTTTTTT. It is translated as CASTLGTGELFF.

The chain is built from TRBV9 and TRBJ2-2, with TRBD1 as a possible D gene (8 bases). CDR3 length: 17 amino acids. The germline V gene encodes CDR1 SGDLS and CDR2 YYNGEE. Trimming left V 2 bases short and J 6 bases short, with 20 bases between. The CDR3 reads CASSVGGQGAKAGELFF. The CDR3 nucleotides are TGTGCCAGCAGCGTCGGGGGGCAGGGGGCGAAAGCCGGGGAGCTGTTTTTT.

The chain links TRBV4-3 to TRBJ1-1, with D unclear. V shed 0 bases and J shed 8 bases, with 10 bases lying between them. The length of the CDR3 is 13 residues. Germline V CDR1 and CDR2: LGHNA, YSLEER. The CDR3 DNA is TGCGCCAGCAGCCAAGATCTAAAGGAAGAAGCTTTCTTT. Its translation: CASSQDLKEEAFF.

The chain combines TRBV6-6 with TRBJ2-2; TRBD2 aligns across 7 bases. CDR1 is MNHNY, CDR2 SVGAGI, per germline (reference sequence). V was pared by 9 bases and J by 5 bases, with 12 bases of the junction left unmatched. This CDR3 spans 15 amino acids. The CDR3 nucleotides read TGTGCCAGTTCCTACGGGGGGATAGCGACCGGGGAGCTGTTTTTT. Translation: CASSYGGIATGELFF.

The table lists this clone with a count of one. This sequence joins TRBV6-5 and TRBJ2-5; D unresolved. The CDR3 covers 14 residues. The ends were cut back, 0 bases at V and 4 bases at J, with 9 bases in the middle. Germline V CDR1 and CDR2: MNHEY, SVGAGI. Written as DNA, the CDR3 is TGTGCCAGCAGTTACTCGAATAGTCCAGAGACCCAGTACTTC. It yields the protein CASSYSNSPETQYF.

This chain connects TRBV4-1 to TRBJ2-3, with 10 bases identical to TRBD2. V was pared by 3 bases and J by 2 bases, with 2 bases of the junction left unmatched. CDR1 and CDR2 from the germline V gene are MGHRA and YSYEKL. The CDR3 is 15 residues long. This CDR3 is CASSHSGGLTDTQYF. The CDR3, as DNA: TGCGCCAGCAGCCATAGCGGGGGGCTCACAGATACGCAGTATTTT.

This clone has a single count. CDR3 DNA: TGTGCCAGCAGCCCACTAGCGGGGGGGCGAAACAATGAGCAGTTCTTC. It translates to CASSPLAGGRNNEQFF. This sequence joins TRBV7-3 and TRBJ2-1, with TRBD2 matching over 13 bases. The V gene's germline CDR1 is SGHTA and CDR2 FQGTGA. With 5 bases clipped from V and 5 bases from J, the junction kept 6 bases outside the gene matches. CDR3 length equals 16 residues.

The chain joins TRBV6-5 to TRBJ1-2; D gene uncertain. With 0 bases removed from V and 4 bases from J, the gap between germline ends came to 12 bases. The CDR3 covers 15 residues. CDR1 and CDR2 from the germline V gene are MNHEY and SVGAGI. The CDR3 DNA reads as TGTGCCAGCAGTTACTCGTCCGGTGAAGCCTATGGCTACACCTTC. Encoded protein: CASSYSSGEAYGYTF.

V is TRBV6-4 and J is TRBJ1-5; D gene ambiguous. The germline V gene has CDR1 MRHNA and CDR2 SNTAGT. There are 13 residues in the CDR3. V lost 4 bases to trimming and J lost 7 bases, with 11 bases between them. The CDR3 region is CASSAELAQPQHF. In DNA form, the CDR3 reads TGTGCCAGCAGTGCCGAACTCGCCCAGCCCCAGCATTTT.

The chain's CDR3 is CASSWDGQGQETQYF. The DNA of the CDR3 is TGTGCCAGCAGCTGGGACGGACAGGGGCAAGAGACCCAGTACTTC. The V call is TRBV7-9, the J call TRBJ2-5; 9 bases map to TRBD1. The germline CDR1 and CDR2 sequences are SEHNR and FQNEAQ (reference sequence). J lost 2 bases, V lost 4 bases, and 5 bases had no gene match. CDR3 size: 15 residues.

The gene calls are TRBV5-1 and TRBJ1-1; TRBD1 agrees at 7 bases. From germline, CDR1 is SGHRS and CDR2 YFSETQ. Trimming removed 3 bases from V and 1 base from J; junction bases left unmatched: 12. CDR3 size: 17 residues. CDR3 region: CASSSLPGQTSNTEAFF. CDR3 nucleotides: TGCGCCAGCAGCTCGCTGCCGGGACAGACTTCGAACACTGAAGCTTTCTTT.

This chain connects TRBV6-4 to TRBJ1-1; D gene uncertain. The V end lost 4 bases, the J end lost 1 base, and 7 bases lay between the germline ends. From germline, CDR1 is MRHNA and CDR2 SNTAGT. The CDR3 is made up of 13 amino acids. The CDR3 coding sequence is TGTGCCAGCAGTGTAAACCGGAACACTGAAGCTTTCTTT. Its protein product is CASSVNRNTEAFF.

The J gene is TRBJ1-1, the V gene TRBV7-2, with a weak D call TRBD1 (5 bases). Germline assignment: CDR1 SGHTA and CDR2 FQGNSA. CDR3 size: 15 residues. V was trimmed by 0 bases and J by 5 bases, leaving 13 bases between them. CDR3 coding DNA: TGTGCCAGCAGCTTAGCTGGGCAGGGAAATACTGAAGCTTTCTTT. It yields the protein CASSLAGQGNTEAFF.

The chain combines TRBV19 with TRBJ2-5; D may be TRBD1 (6 bases). The V and J ends lost 8 bases and 4 bases respectively, with 11 bases between them. CDR3 size: 12 residues. Looked up from germline, CDR1 is LNHDA and CDR2 is SQIVND (reference sequence). In DNA, the CDR3 is TGTGCCAGTCGAGCCAGGGGAGAGACCCAGTACTTC. Its protein product is CASRARGETQYF. The whole variable domain, filled in from reference TRBV19 and TRBJ2-5, reads DGGITQSPKYLFRKEGQNVTLSCEQNLNHDAMYWYRQDPGQGLRLIYYSQIVNDFQKGDIAEGYSVSREKKESFPLTVTSAQKNPTAFYLCASRARGETQYFGPGTRLLVL.

The chain combines TRBV5-1 with TRBJ2-3; 9 nucleotides align to TRBD2. From germline, CDR1 is SGHRS and CDR2 YFSETQ. This CDR3 spans 15 amino acids. Trimming took 0 bases from V and 3 from J; bases not matched to a gene: 2. CDR3 in DNA: TGCGCCAGCAGCTTGGGACTAGCGGATACAGATACGCAGTATTTT. It is translated as CASSLGLADTDTQYF.